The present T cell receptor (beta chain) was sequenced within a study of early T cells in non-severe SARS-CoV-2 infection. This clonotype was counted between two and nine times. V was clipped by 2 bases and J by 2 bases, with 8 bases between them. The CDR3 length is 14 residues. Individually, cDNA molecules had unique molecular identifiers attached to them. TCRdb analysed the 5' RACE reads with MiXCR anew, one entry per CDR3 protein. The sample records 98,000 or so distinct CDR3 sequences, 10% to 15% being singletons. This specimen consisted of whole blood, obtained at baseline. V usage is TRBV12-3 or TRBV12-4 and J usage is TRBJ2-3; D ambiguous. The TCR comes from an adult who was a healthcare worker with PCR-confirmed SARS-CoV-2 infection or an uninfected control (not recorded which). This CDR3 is CASSLPHNTDTQYF. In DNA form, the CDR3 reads TGTGCCAGCAGTTTACCCCACAACACAGATACGCAGTATTTT.